This T cell receptor beta chain was sequenced during a study of memory CD4+ T cells and cytomegalovirus serostatus. About the research overall: This sample comes from healthy Belgian adults, about nine CMV seropositive, around 26 seronegative.

Note on this clone: Its antigen is still unknown.

The sort gate was single viable CD3+CD4+CD8-CD45RO+ cells for memory CD4+ T cells. After thawing, CD4+ T cells were positively selected. TCRdb's table, derived via immunoSEQ multiplex PCR, lists solely in-frame clones and lacks some. The sample lists some 50,000 clones; around four fifths were seen once. V lost 0 bases and J 2 bases, leaving 9 bases between the germline ends. The CDR3 has 15 amino acids. CDR1 LNHNV and CDR2 YYDKDF come from the germline V gene (reference sequence). Study outcomes and limitations: A US-trained random forest predicted CMV serostatus with median AUC around 0.9. Suggested: most of the CMV-linked TCR signature lies in CD4+ memory cells.

The material sequenced was memory CD4+ T cells from blood. The gene calls are TRBV15 and TRBJ2-3; tentative D call: TRBD2 (7 bases). The source is an adult in good health and CMV-seropositive. The CDR3 is CATSRDGGHTDTQYF. The CDR3 coding sequence is TGTGCCACCAGCAGAGACGGGGGGCACACAGATACGCAGTATTTT.